The 5 T cell receptor beta chains below were found in one sample sequenced in a study of cytomegalovirus exposure and HLA in healthy donors. Profiling relied on immunoSEQ multiplex PCR, and the TCRdb table lists in-frame clones only, not all of them. Of more than 55,000 clones listed, around 96% were seen once; the top ten hold around 0.9%. The sequencing input was PBMCs. Every receptor here comes from a man younger than 30 in good health and CMV-seronegative.

The chain couples TRBV19 to TRBJ2-7; D may be TRBD1 (6 bases). Germline loops: CDR1 LNHDA, CDR2 SQIVND (reference sequence). V was shortened by 9 bases and J by 1 base, with 19 bases between the two germline ends. The CDR3 has 15 residues. Written as DNA, the CDR3 is TGTGCCAGCAAACTAGGGGGAGCTGGGTCCTACGAGCAGTACTTC. Residues: CASKLGGAGSYEQYF.

V is TRBV27 and J is TRBJ1-2; D not certain. Germline CDR1 MNHEY, CDR2 SMNVEV (reference sequence). This CDR3 is 13 amino acids long. The V end lost 2 bases, the J end lost 2 bases, and 6 bases lay between the germline ends. This CDR3 is CASSLTGNYGYTF. The DNA for the CDR3 is TGTGCCAGCAGTTTAACGGGGAACTATGGCTACACCTTC.

This clone was counted once. The V call is TRBV7-8, the J call TRBJ2-2; 10 positions match TRBD2. V trimming: 3 bases; J trimming: 5 bases; junction bases outside the gene matches: 3. The CDR3 covers 15 residues. Germline V CDR1 and CDR2: SGHVS, FQNEAQ. CDR3 coding DNA: TGTGCCAGCAGCTTCAGCGGGAGGGTTACCGGGGAGCTGTTTTTT. This gives the protein CASSFSGRVTGELFF.

The rearrangement links TRBV5-1 to TRBJ2-7; TRBD2 is a possible D gene (5 bases). There are 17 residues in the CDR3. V dropped 0 bases and J dropped 0 bases, with 16 bases sitting between them. Germline V CDR1 and CDR2: SGHRS, YFSETQ. This CDR3 reads CASSLGGLGAASYEQYF. DNA of the CDR3: TGCGCCAGCAGCTTGGGCGGATTAGGAGCGGCCTCCTACGAGCAGTACTTC.

V is TRBV29-1 and J is TRBJ2-7; D may be TRBD1 (6 bases). The ends were cut back, 0 bases at V and 3 bases at J, with 15 bases in the middle. The CDR3 is made up of 15 amino acids. In germline, CDR1 is SQVTM, CDR2 ANQGSEA. The CDR3 nucleotides are TGCAGCGTTGAAGATACACAGGGATCTGGCTACGAGCAGTACTTC. Residues: CSVEDTQGSGYEQYF.